This entry features one T cell receptor (beta chain) sequence. These data belong to a study of T cells in Graves' hyperthyroidism and ophthalmopathy. Pregnant or lactating patients were excluded, as were those with uncontrolled infection or other autoimmune disease. Amplification of TCR beta CDR3 regions was performed using RNA transcripts as template. The TCR CDR3 first-round RT-PCR relied on the HTBI primer set. Via MiXCR, TCRdb re-called the multiplex PCR reads, giving one row per CDR3 protein. This sample has some 500,000 distinct CDR3 sequences; about 16% occur once, and the top ten carry around 28%. This sequence originates from a woman under 40 with Graves' ophthalmopathy. Material for sequencing was blood.

CDR3 in DNA: TGTGCCAGCAGTCTGATCGGAGCGGGAGGCCCGAGCTCCTACAATGAGCAGTTCTTC. It yields the protein CASSLIGAGGPSSYNEQFF. The V call is TRBV28, the J call TRBJ2-1; 9 nucleotides align to TRBD2. The trim removed 5 bases at V and 0 bases at J, leaving 14 bases unmatched. Germline CDR1 and CDR2: MDHEN and SYDVKM. This CDR3 has 19 amino acids.